The 18 T cell receptor beta chains given below trace back to one sample, sequenced in a study of cytomegalovirus exposure and HLA in healthy donors. A multiplex PCR was run with 60 Vbeta primers and 13 Jbeta primers. The data were produced by immunoSEQ multiplex PCR, yet TCRdb's version contains in-frame clones alone and is incomplete. Found here are around 80,000 clones, 62% of them singletons; the top ten hold 4% to 4.5%. The sequencing sample was made of PBMCs. These TCRs come from a male donor in good health and CMV-seropositive.

This chain uses TRBV19 with TRBJ1-6; 8 bases fit TRBD1. The CDR3 is made up of 14 amino acids. V lost 7 bases to trimming and J lost 6 bases; unmatched junction nucleotides: 5. CDR1 LNHDA and CDR2 SQIVND come from the germline V gene (reference sequence). DNA of the CDR3: TGTGCCAGTACCGCAGGACAGGGTAATTCACCCCTCCACTTT. Encoded protein: CASTAGQGNSPLHF.

The rearrangement links TRBV18 to TRBJ2-7; TRBD1 matches at 9 bases. The CDR3 consists of 14 residues. V shed 5 bases, J shed 2 bases, and the junction held 4 bases outside the gene matches. Looked up from germline, CDR1 is KGHSH and CDR2 is LQKENI. The CDR3 region is CASSAGTGPYEQYF. In DNA, the CDR3 is TGTGCCAGCTCAGCCGGGACAGGGCCCTACGAGCAGTACTTC.

The chain combines TRBV19 with TRBJ2-3; TRBD1 aligns across 7 bases. V trimming: 5 bases; J trimming: 5 bases; junction bases outside the gene matches: 1. Germline CDR1 LNHDA, CDR2 SQIVND (reference sequence). The CDR3 spans 12 residues. This CDR3 is CASSGDRDTQYF. The CDR3 nucleotides read TGTGCCAGTAGTGGGGACAGAGATACGCAGTATTTT.

This clone appeared a single time. The chain couples TRBV27 to TRBJ2-7; TRBD1 aligns across 8 bases. The CDR3 contains 14 residues. J was trimmed by 6 bases and V by 7 bases; bases with no gene match: 11. Germline CDR1 MNHEY, CDR2 SMNVEV (reference sequence). CDR3 bases: TGTGCCAGCACCCTAGCAGGGGGCCGGAGCGAGCAGTACTTC. Amino acids: CASTLAGGRSEQYF.

The V and J genes are TRBV5-1 and TRBJ2-1; the D is unclear. V dropped 0 bases and J dropped 5 bases, with 18 bases sitting between them. This CDR3 comprises 17 residues. Germline loops: CDR1 SGHRS, CDR2 YFSETQ. The CDR3 reads CASSLESGYGSHNEQFF. The CDR3 DNA is TGCGCCAGCAGCTTGGAATCTGGGTACGGTAGCCACAATGAGCAGTTCTTC.

The chain recombines TRBV28 with TRBJ1-2, with D maybe TRBD1 (6 bases). The CDR3 sequence is 16 residues long. Trimming took off 5 bases at V and 7 bases at J, with 23 bases between the two ends. CDR1 is MDHEN and CDR2 is SYDVKM in the germline V gene. CDR3 nucleotides: TGTGCCAGCAGTACCGCGGGGGGGGGCGGATGGTCTGGCTACACCTTC. It codes for CASSTAGGGGWSGYTF.

J is TRBJ1-1 and V is TRBV2; tentative D call: TRBD1 (5 bases). V was trimmed by 6 bases and J by 4 bases, leaving 15 bases between them. Germline V CDR1 and CDR2: SNHLY, FYNNEI. The CDR3 runs to 14 residues. The CDR3 loop is CASRGPPRGTEAFF. CDR3 DNA: TGTGCCAGCAGAGGCCCTCCTAGGGGCACTGAAGCTTTCTTT.

This clone was seen more than once but under ten times. The CDR3: CASSEGDRGLGGYTF. CDR3 DNA sequence: TGTGCCAGCAGTGAAGGGGACAGGGGGCTAGGTGGCTACACCTTC. This chain joins TRBV2 and TRBJ1-2, with 12 bases identical to TRBD1. Germline loops: CDR1 SNHLY, CDR2 FYNNEI. J gave up 7 bases and V 1 base, and 4 bases lay outside the gene matches. This CDR3 has 15 amino acids. The variable domain in full, completed from reference TRBV2 and TRBJ1-2, reads EPEVTQTPSHQVTQMGQEVILRCVPISNHLYFYWYRQILGQKVEFLVSFYNNEISEKSEIFDDQFSVERPDGSNFTLKIRSTKLEDSAMYFCASSEGDRGLGGYTFGSGTRLTVV.

This clone was seen once. The chain is built from TRBV9 and TRBJ2-5, with a possible D match to TRBD2 (6 bases). The germline V and J ends were trimmed by 4 bases and 1 base, with 11 bases remaining between them. Germline assignment: CDR1 SGDLS and CDR2 YYNGEE. There are 14 residues in the CDR3. The CDR3 spells CASSPGTFQETQYF. CDR3 DNA: TGTGCCAGCAGCCCCGGGACTTTCCAAGAGACCCAGTACTTC.

V and J are TRBV4-2 and TRBJ2-3; 12 nucleotides match TRBD2. CDR3 length: 18 residues. The trim removed 0 bases at V and 1 base at J, leaving 5 bases unmatched. The germline V gene encodes CDR1 LGHNA and CDR2 YNFKEQ. CDR3 DNA: TGTGCCAGCAGCCAAGAGGGCCGGACTAGCGGGGGCACAGATACGCAGTATTTT. Its protein is CASSQEGRTSGGTDTQYF.

This clone came up a few times. CDR3 DNA: TGTGCCAGCAGCGTAGCAGGAGGGGGGGCTGATGGCTACACCTTC. This codes for CASSVAGGGADGYTF. The chain joins TRBV9 to TRBJ1-2, with D perhaps TRBD1 (6 bases). The CDR3 contains 15 residues. V was cut by 0 bases and J by 6 bases, with 15 bases left in between. In germline, CDR1 is SGDLS, CDR2 YYNGEE.

The V gene is TRBV7-8, the J gene TRBJ1-5; 12 bases are a match to TRBD1. CDR3 size: 17 residues. Germline trimming cut 5 bases from V and 1 base from J; bases unmatched to any gene: 6. Germline CDR1 and CDR2: SGHVS and FQNEAQ. The chain's CDR3 is CASSPGTGGGSNQPQHF. The CDR3 DNA follows: TGTGCCAGCAGCCCTGGGACAGGGGGCGGGAGCAATCAGCCCCAGCATTTT.

The DNA of the CDR3 is TGCGCCAGCAGCTTCAATTCCGGAGGGGAGGGCTACACCTTC. Its translation is CASSFNSGGEGYTF. The genes are TRBV5-1 and TRBJ1-2; D is perhaps TRBD1 (5 bases). This CDR3 has 14 residues. Trimming took 2 bases from V and 8 from J, leaving 16 bases between them. Germline CDR1 reads SGHRS; CDR2 reads YFSETQ.

This clone was recorded a few times. The J gene is TRBJ1-1, the V gene TRBV6-1, with D perhaps matching TRBD1 (5 bases). The CDR3 loop spans 11 amino acids. The germline V gene has CDR1 MNHNS and CDR2 SASEGT. CDR3 loop: CATGGATEAFF. In DNA form, the CDR3 reads TGTGCTACAGGCGGGGCCACTGAAGCTTTCTTT.

This clone was observed once. The chain combines TRBV28 with TRBJ1-1; D ambiguous. The CDR3 consists of 12 residues. Germline V gene data show CDR1 as MDHEN and CDR2 as SYDVKM. V dropped 6 bases and J dropped 10 bases, with 15 bases sitting between them. The CDR3 region is CASREVALGAFF. CDR3 coding DNA: TGTGCCAGCAGAGAGGTGGCGTTGGGAGCTTTCTTT.

This clone was seen only a few times. This chain joins TRBV11-2 and TRBJ1-3; 10 bases line up with TRBD1. After removal of 5 bases from V and 3 bases from J, the junction contained 7 bases not matched to a gene. Germline V CDR1 and CDR2: SGHAT, FQNNGV. The CDR3 sequence is 16 residues long. The CDR3: CASSLWTGGSGNTIYF. In DNA, the CDR3 is TGTGCCAGCAGCCTTTGGACAGGGGGTAGTGGAAACACCATATATTTT.

The chain has TRBV10-3 and TRBJ1-4, with a tentative D call TRBD1 (6 bases). Germline CDR1 reads ENHRY; CDR2 reads SYGVKD. The CDR3 sequence is 15 residues long. Trimming removed 6 bases at V and 8 bases at J, with 19 bases between. Here the CDR3 reads CAISSAGGALEKLFF. For the CDR3, the DNA is TGTGCCATCAGCTCAGCCGGGGGGGCTCTCGAAAAACTGTTTTTT.

This clone has a handful of counts. The genes are TRBV4-1 and TRBJ2-7; 7 bases align to TRBD2. J lost 6 bases, V lost 5 bases, and 7 bases had no gene match. Per germline, CDR1 MGHRA and CDR2 YSYEKL. The CDR3 totals 13 residues. CDR3 residues: CASSSREAGEQYF. The DNA of the CDR3 is TGCGCCAGCAGCTCCCGGGAGGCTGGCGAGCAGTACTTC.